This T cell receptor beta chain was captured by sequencing in a study of blood T cell repertoires in COVID-19. At the level of the study: COVID-19 samples from acute and convalescent phases originated in the United States, Italy and Spain. PBMCs, B-cell-depleted T cells, or T cells were the source of the cDNA or gDNA that made up the material.

Germline lookup yields CDR1 MNHEY and CDR2 SVGEGT. V was cut by 0 bases and J by 2 bases, with 11 bases left in between. The CDR3 spans 16 residues. In the original workflow: It was from reference gene primer amplification that nucleated cell counts were estimated. Assay used: immunoSEQ multiplex PCR; TCRdb lists only in-frame clones, some missing. From that table come the V and J calls and clone size; the DNA was used to work out D and trimming. The sample comprises about 220,000 clones, 65% to 85% of which are singletons, and 9.5% to 15% rests with the top ten. Sequencing used peripheral blood. The rearrangement links TRBV6-2 or TRBV6-3 to TRBJ1-5; tentatively, D is TRBD1 (5 bases). The TCR originated in a human donor in a cohort sampled during active COVID-19. DNA for the CDR3: TGTGCCAGCAGTTACTCGGGGGGAATGGGCAATCAGCCCCAGCATTTT. Protein: CASSYSGGMGNQPQHF.